The T cell receptor beta chain under discussion was sequenced for a study of PD-1 blockade in mismatch repair-deficient tumors (dated by TCRdb to about 2017). Broadly, across the study: Between September 2013 and 2016, the trial enrolled around 89 consecutive patients with 12 mismatch repair-deficient cancer types, every one of whom had been previously treated and was progressing. Tumor-associated T cell clones were tracked in the peripheral blood of patients responding to PD-1 blockade by deep sequencing of TCR CDR3 regions. Broad study findings and their caveats: Clones residing in the tumor, which were often undetectable in blood before treatment, expanded quickly after pembrolizumab and then contracted, generally before radiologic responses.

For this clone: The antigen it recognizes is unknown. No quality values exist for individual bases; no much larger clone is one base distant.

Cut back by 5 bases and 6 bases, the V and J ends lie 8 bases apart. The CDR3, cysteine through phenylalanine, is 12 amino acids long. Only the CDR3 DNA stays, 36 bases, in frame from base 1. Sequences SGHVS (CDR1) and FNYEAQ (CDR2) are obtained from the germline V gene. The library was built by means of the immunoSEQ multiplex PCR assay. TCRdb limited this immuneACCESS table to in-frame rearrangements with V and J called. A share of clones is missing; checked studies link under half to unresolved V genes, and the rest is unexplained. The sample table shows about 63,000 clones, and approximately 88% are seen once. The ten top clones hold around 13% of the sample. Mismatch repair deficiency in every enrolled patient was established by polymerase chain reaction or immunohistochemistry. Three patients who responded to pembrolizumab therapy underwent TCR sequencing. In the phase II trial, pembrolizumab PD-1 blockade was tested prospectively in advanced mismatch repair-deficient cancers, no matter which tissue of origin the cancers came from. Peripheral blood T cell samples were collected serially, before PD-1 blockade began and at several time points afterward. Blood sampling times were expressed in weeks after the first pembrolizumab dose.

This clonotype was obtained from an adult with mismatch repair-deficient cancer. The sample consisted of peripheral blood, taken 52 weeks after starting pembrolizumab. Recombination linked TRBV7-6 to TRBJ2-1, with the D segment identity uncertain. Read as DNA, the sequence is TGTGCCAGCAGCCCCATGGGCAATGAGCAGTTCTTC. This yields the protein CASSPMGNEQFF.